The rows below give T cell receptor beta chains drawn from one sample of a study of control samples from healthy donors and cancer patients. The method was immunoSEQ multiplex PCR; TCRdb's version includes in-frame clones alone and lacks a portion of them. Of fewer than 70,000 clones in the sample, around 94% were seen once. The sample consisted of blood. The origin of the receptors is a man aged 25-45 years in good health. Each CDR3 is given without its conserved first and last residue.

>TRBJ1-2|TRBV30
AWRDTGTANYGYT
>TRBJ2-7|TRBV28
ASSTGWGGYEQY
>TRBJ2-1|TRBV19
ASSATGLPGSYNEQF
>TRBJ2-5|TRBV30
AWGTVRETQY
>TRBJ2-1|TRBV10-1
ASSVTSGDDNEQF
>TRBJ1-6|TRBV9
ASSVMLYNSPLH
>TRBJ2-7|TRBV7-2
ASSLAPRSSYEQY
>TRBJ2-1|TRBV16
ASSLRTSGGAEQF
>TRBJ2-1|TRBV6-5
ASSREGSYNEQF
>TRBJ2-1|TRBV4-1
ASSHAKGTLYNEQF
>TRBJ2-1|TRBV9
ASSVGPGDTDEQF
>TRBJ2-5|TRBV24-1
ATSGGFSETQY
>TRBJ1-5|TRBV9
ASSLQGLSNQPQH
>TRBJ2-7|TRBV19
ASSPGQSDEQY
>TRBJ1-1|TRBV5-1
ASSKGQDTEAF
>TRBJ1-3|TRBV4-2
ASSQPGVNSGNTIY
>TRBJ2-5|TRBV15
ATSRDSPGPGTQY
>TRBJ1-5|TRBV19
ASSISGQGNQPQH
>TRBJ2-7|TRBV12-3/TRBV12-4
ASSLMHEQY
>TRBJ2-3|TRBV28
ASRGPGLDTQY
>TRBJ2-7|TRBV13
ASSLESSYEQY
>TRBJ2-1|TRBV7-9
ASRGGSDEQF
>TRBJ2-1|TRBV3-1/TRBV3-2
ASSQAGRGDRVDNEQF
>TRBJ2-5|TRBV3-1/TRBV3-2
ASSRRGQETQY
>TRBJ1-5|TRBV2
ASSERGLSNQPQH
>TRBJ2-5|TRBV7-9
ASSSAQGTQETQY
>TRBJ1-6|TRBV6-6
ASSVRDSPLH
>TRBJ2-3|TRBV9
ASEGGFTDTQY